Sequencing of this T cell receptor (beta chain) was carried out in a study of blood T cell repertoires in COVID-19. Sequencing used immunoSEQ multiplex PCR; TCRdb keeps in-frame clones, though not all of them. The sample holds over 200,000 clones, less than 90% seen once. V shed 4 bases, J shed 5 bases, and the junction held 10 bases outside the gene matches. The germline CDR1 and CDR2 sequences are LNHDA and SQIVND (reference sequence). The CDR3 length is 15 residues. The gene calls are TRBV19 and TRBJ1-1, with TRBD1 matching over 7 bases. The TCR sequence derives from a man aged 35-49 years with active or convalescent COVID-19. The sample consisted of peripheral blood. CDR3 nucleotide sequence: TGTGCCAGTAGTACCGTGGACAGGCTGAGGACTGAAGCTTTCTTT. Amino acids: CASSTVDRLRTEAFF.